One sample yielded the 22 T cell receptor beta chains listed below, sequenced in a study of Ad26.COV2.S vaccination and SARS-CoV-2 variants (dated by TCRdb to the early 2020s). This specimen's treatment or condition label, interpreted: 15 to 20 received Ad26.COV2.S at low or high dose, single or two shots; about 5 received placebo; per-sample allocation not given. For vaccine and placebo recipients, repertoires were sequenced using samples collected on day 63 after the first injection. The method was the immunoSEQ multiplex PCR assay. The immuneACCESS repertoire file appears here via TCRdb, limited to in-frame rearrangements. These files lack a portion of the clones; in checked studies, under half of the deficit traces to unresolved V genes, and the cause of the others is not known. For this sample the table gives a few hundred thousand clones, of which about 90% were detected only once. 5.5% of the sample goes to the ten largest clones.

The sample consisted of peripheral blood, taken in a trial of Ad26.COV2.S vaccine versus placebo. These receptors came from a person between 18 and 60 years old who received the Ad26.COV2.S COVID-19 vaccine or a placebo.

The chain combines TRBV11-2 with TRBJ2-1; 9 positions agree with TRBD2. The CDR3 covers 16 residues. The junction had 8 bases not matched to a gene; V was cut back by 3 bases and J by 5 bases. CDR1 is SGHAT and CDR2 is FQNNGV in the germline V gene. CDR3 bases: TGTGCCAGCAGCTTTTTTAGCGGGGGCCGGAACAATGAGCAGTTCTTC. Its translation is CASSFFSGGRNNEQFF.

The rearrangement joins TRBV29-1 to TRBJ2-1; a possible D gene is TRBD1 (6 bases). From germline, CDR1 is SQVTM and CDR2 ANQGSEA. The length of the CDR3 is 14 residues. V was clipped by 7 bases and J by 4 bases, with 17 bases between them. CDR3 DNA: TGCAGCGCCCTCGACAGGAACTATTACAATGAGCAGTTCTTC. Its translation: CSALDRNYYNEQFF.

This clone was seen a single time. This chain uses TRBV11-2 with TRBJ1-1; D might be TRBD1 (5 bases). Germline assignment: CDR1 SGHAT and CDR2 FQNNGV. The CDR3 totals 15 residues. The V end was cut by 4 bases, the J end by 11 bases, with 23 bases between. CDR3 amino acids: CASSSYKEGRLMAFF. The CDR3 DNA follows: TGTGCCAGCAGCTCGTACAAAGAGGGACGGCTGATGGCTTTCTTT.

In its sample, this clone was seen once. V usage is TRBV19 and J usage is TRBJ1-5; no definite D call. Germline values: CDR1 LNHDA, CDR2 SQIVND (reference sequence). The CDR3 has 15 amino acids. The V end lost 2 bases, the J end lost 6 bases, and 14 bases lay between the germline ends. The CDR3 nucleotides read TGTGCCAGTAGTATATCCCCACAAGGCTCTCAGCCCCAGCATTTT. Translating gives CASSISPQGSQPQHF.

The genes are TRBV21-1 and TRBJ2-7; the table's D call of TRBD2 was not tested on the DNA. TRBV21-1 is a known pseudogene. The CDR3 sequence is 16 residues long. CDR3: CASSKRLAGGKGEQYV. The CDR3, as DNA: TGTGCCAGCAGCAAAAGACTAGCGGGAGGAAAGGGGGAGCAGTACGTC.

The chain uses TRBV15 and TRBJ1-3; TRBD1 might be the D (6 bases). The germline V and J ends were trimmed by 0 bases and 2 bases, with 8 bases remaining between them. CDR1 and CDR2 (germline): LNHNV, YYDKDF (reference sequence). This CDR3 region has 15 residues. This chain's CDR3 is CATSREGGTGNTIYF. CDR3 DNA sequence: TGTGCCACCAGCAGAGAAGGGGGGACTGGAAACACCATATATTTT. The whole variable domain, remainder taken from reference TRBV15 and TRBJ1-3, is DAMVIQNPRYQVTQFGKPVTLSCSQTLNHNVMYWYQQKSSQAPKLLFHYYDKDFNNEADTPDNFQSRRPNTSFCFLDIRSPGLGDTAMYLCATSREGGTGNTIYFGEGSWLTVV.

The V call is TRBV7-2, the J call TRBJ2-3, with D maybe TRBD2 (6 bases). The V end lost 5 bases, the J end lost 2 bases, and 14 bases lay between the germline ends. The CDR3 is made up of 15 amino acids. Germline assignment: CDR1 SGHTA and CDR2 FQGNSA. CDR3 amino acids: CASSGRDSPTDTQYF. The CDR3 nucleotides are TGTGCCAGCAGCGGACGGGACTCTCCCACAGATACGCAGTATTTT.

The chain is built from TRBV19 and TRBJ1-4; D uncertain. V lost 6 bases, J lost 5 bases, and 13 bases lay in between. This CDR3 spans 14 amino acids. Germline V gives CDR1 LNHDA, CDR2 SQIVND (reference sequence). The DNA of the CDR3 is TGTGCCAGTAGGCCCGCCGGGCCAAATGAAAAACTGTTTTTT. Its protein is CASRPAGPNEKLFF.

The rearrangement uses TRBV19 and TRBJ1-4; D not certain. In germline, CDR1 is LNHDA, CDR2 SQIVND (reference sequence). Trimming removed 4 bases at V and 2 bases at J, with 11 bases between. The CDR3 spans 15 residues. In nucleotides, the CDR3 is TGTGCCAGTAGTAGAACGGGAGACACTAATGAAAAACTGTTTTTT. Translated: CASSRTGDTNEKLFF.

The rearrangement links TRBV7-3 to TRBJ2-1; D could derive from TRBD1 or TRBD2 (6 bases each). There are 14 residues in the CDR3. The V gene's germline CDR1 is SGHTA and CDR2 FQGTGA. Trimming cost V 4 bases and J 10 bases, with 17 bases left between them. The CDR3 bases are TGTGCCAGCAGCTCCCCGGGGGCGCAAGCAGAGCAGTTCTTC. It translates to CASSSPGAQAEQFF.

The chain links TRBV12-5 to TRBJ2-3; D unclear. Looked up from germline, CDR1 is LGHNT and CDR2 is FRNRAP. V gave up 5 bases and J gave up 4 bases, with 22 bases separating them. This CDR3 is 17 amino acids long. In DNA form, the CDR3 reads TGTGCTAGTGGTCCGAGTCTGGGCTCCGGACGACCAGATACGCAGTATTTT. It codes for CASGPSLGSGRPDTQYF.

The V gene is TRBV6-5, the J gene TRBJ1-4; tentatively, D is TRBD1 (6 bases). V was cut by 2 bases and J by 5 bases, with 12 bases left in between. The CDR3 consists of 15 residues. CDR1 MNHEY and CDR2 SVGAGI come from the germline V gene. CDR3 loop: CASSYVTGTNEKLFF. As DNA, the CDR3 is TGTGCCAGCAGTTACGTCACAGGGACCAATGAAAAACTGTTTTTT.

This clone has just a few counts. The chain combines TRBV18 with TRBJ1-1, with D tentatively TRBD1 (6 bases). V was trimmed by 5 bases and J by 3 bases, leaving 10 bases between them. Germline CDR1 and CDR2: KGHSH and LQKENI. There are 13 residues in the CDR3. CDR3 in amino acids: CASSKDSYTEAFF. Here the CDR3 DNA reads TGTGCCAGCTCAAAGGACAGCTACACTGAAGCTTTCTTT.

This CDR3 is CASSRLPGQGNEQYF. The CDR3, as DNA: TGTGCCAGCAGCCGGCTCCCGGGACAGGGAAACGAGCAGTACTTC. This chain links TRBV5-6 with TRBJ2-7; the match to TRBD1 covers 9 bases. The CDR3 length is 15 residues. J gave up 5 bases and V 4 bases, and 10 bases lay outside the gene matches. CDR1 is SGHDT and CDR2 is YYEEEE in the germline V gene.

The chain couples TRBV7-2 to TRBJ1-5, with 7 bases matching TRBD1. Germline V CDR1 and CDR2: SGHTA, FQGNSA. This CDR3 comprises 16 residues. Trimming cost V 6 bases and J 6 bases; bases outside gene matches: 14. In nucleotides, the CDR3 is TGTGCCAGCAGTCCTATTCAACAGGGGTCGACTCAGCCCCAGCATTTT. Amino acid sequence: CASSPIQQGSTQPQHF.

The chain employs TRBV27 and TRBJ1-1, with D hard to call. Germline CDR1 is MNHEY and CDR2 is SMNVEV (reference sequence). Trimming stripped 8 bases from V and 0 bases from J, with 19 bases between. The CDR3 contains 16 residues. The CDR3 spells CASGRRNKALNTEAFF. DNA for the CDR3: TGTGCCAGCGGGCGGAGGAACAAAGCCTTGAACACTGAAGCTTTCTTT.

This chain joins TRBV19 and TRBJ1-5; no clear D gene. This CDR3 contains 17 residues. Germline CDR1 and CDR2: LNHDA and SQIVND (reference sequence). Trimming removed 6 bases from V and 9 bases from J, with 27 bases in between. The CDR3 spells CASSPRTERWAIWPQHF. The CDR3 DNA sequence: TGTGCCAGTAGCCCCCGGACCGAACGGTGGGCTATTTGGCCCCAGCATTTT.

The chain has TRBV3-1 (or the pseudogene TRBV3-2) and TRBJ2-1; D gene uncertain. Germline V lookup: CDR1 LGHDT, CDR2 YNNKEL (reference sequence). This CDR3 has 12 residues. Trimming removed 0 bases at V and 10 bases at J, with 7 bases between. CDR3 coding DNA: TGTGCCAGCAGCCAAGACTACAGAGAGCAGTTCTTC. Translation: CASSQDYREQFF.

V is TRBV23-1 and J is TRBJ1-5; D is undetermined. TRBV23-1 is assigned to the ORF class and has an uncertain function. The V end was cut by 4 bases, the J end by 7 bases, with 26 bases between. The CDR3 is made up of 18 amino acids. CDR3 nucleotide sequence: TGCGCCAGCAGTCCGTTTGCTAATGGGAAGAGTGTTCAGCAGCCCCAGCATTTT. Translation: CASSPFANGKSVQQPQHF.

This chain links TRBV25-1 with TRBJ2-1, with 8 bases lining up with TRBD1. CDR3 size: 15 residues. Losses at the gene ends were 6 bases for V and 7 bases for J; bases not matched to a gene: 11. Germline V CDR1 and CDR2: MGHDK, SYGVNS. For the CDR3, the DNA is TGTGCCAGCAGCGACAAGCAGGGGGCTCGGAATGAGCAGTTCTTC. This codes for CASSDKQGARNEQFF.

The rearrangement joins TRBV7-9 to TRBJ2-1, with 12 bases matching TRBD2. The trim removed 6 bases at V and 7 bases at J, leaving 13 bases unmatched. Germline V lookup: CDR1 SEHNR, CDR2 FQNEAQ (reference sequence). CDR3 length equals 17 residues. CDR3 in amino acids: CASSQTPWTSGKNEQFF. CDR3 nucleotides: TGTGCCAGCAGTCAAACCCCCTGGACTAGCGGGAAGAATGAGCAGTTCTTC.

CDR3 loop: CASSLARAARGLLPDEQYF. CDR3 in DNA: TGTGCCAGCAGCTTAGCGCGGGCCGCGCGTGGGCTCCTACCCGACGAGCAGTACTTC. The chain employs TRBV7-9 and TRBJ2-7, with D possibly being TRBD2 (5 bases). Germline V CDR1 and CDR2: SEHNR, FQNEAQ (reference sequence). V was trimmed by 0 bases and J by 5 bases, leaving 26 bases between them. This CDR3 contains 19 residues.